The 14 T cell receptor beta chains in this list originate from one sample, sequenced in a study of T cells in Graves' hyperthyroidism and ophthalmopathy. From RNA transcripts, TCR beta CDR3 regions were amplified. An initial round of RT-PCR targeting the TCR CDR3 relied on the HTBI primer set. TCRdb re-called the multiplex PCR reads through MiXCR, storing one row per CDR3 protein. The repertoire holds fewer than 400,000 distinct CDR3 sequences, with approximately 15% as singletons. The sequenced sample consisted of blood. All receptors come from a woman between 18 and 29 years old with Graves' hyperthyroidism that later progressed to Graves' ophthalmopathy.

CDR3 amino acids: CASSEGTRYNEQFF. In DNA, the CDR3 is TGTGCCAGCAGTGAAGGGACTAGGTACAATGAGCAGTTCTTC. The rearrangement joins TRBV25-1 to TRBJ2-1; 8 bases agree with TRBD2. The CDR3 is made up of 14 amino acids. Trimming at V came to 2 bases and at J to 4 bases, leaving 1 base not matched to a gene. The germline V gene encodes CDR1 MGHDK and CDR2 SYGVNS.

This clonotype was counted between two and nine times. V usage is TRBV4-3 and J usage is TRBJ1-1; the D gene is possibly TRBD1 (6 bases). This CDR3 comprises 15 residues. Trimming shortened V by 0 bases and J by 2 bases, and 10 bases separated the two germline ends. In germline, CDR1 is LGHNA, CDR2 YSLEER. CDR3 DNA sequence: TGCGCCAGCAGCCAAGACCAGGGGATAAACACTGAAGCTTTCTTT. The encoded protein is CASSQDQGINTEAFF.

Details on this clonotype: A much larger clone lies a single base off, so this may be a read error. The V gene is TRBV5-8, the J gene TRBJ2-7; 8 positions agree with TRBD1. Looked up from germline, CDR1 is SGHTS and CDR2 is YDEGEE. This CDR3 region has 12 residues. Germline trimming cut 2 bases from V and 9 bases from J; bases unmatched to any gene: 4. The CDR3 region has the DNA TGTGCCAGCAGCTTCGGACAGGGCTGGCAGTACTTC. Encoded protein: CASSFGQGWQYF.

The rearrangement uses TRBV29-1 and TRBJ1-2; 8 bases agree with TRBD1. This CDR3 has 17 residues. From germline, CDR1 is SQVTM and CDR2 ANQGSEA. V gave up 0 bases and J gave up 0 bases; unmatched junction bases: 9. CDR3 nucleotide sequence: TGCAGCGTTGAAGAGACAGGGGAAGAAGGTCCTAACTATGGCTACACCTTC. It specifies CSVEETGEEGPNYGYTF.

This clonotype was observed a handful of times. V is TRBV28 and J is TRBJ2-5; D is ambiguous. Germline CDR1 MDHEN, CDR2 SYDVKM. The CDR3 is 12 residues long. Trimming removed 3 bases from V and 4 bases from J, with 6 bases in between. The CDR3 DNA follows: TGTGCCAGCAGTTTTAACCCAGAGACCCAGTACTTC. Amino acid sequence: CASSFNPETQYF.

This chain uses TRBV12-3 or TRBV12-4 with TRBJ1-1; D possibly corresponds to TRBD1 (6 bases). This CDR3 has 16 amino acids. Deletions cut 3 bases from V and 4 bases from J, with 18 bases between. CDR3: CASSFLGGAGSTEAFF. CDR3 in DNA: TGTGCCAGCAGTTTCTTGGGGGGCGCGGGGAGCACTGAAGCTTTCTTT.

This clonotype has a count of ten or more. The V and J genes are TRBV12-3 or TRBV12-4 and TRBJ1-1; weak D call: TRBD1 (6 bases). Trimming left V 7 bases short and J 10 bases short, with 13 bases between. CDR3 length equals 11 residues. The CDR3 DNA reads as TGTGCCAGCACCAGGGGAGCTGGAGCTTTCTTT. It yields the protein CASTRGAGAFF.

This clonotype came up many times. The V gene is TRBV7-2, the J gene TRBJ2-7; possibly TRBD2 for D (6 bases). V lost 4 bases and J 9 bases, leaving 16 bases between the germline ends. The CDR3 contains 13 residues. CDR1 SGHTA and CDR2 FQGNSA come from the germline V gene. The CDR3 DNA reads TGTGCCAGCAGCTCCCGGCGCTCGGAGGGGCAGTACTTC. It codes for CASSSRRSEGQYF.

The sample holds many counts of this clonotype. This chain's CDR3 is CSVGVWGGTYEQYF. In nucleotides, the CDR3 is TGCAGCGTTGGAGTTTGGGGGGGAACCTACGAGCAGTACTTC. This chain joins TRBV29-1 and TRBJ2-7, with TRBD2 matching over 7 bases. The trim removed 4 bases at V and 2 bases at J, leaving 8 bases unmatched. Germline values: CDR1 SQVTM, CDR2 ANQGSEA. This CDR3 has 14 residues.

V and J are TRBV19 and TRBJ2-5; maybe TRBD1 (7 bases). Per germline, CDR1 LNHDA and CDR2 SQIVND (reference sequence). Trimming cost V 4 bases and J 1 base, with 25 bases left between them. The CDR3 extends over 19 amino acids. This chain's CDR3 is CASSTPRGQGGLSQETQYF. In DNA form, the CDR3 reads TGTGCCAGTAGTACCCCCCGGGGGCAGGGGGGACTTAGCCAAGAGACCCAGTACTTC.

This clonotype was counted ten times or more. This sequence joins TRBV28 and TRBJ2-5; TRBD1 might be the D (5 bases). Trimming shortened V by 5 bases and J by 5 bases, and 21 bases separated the two germline ends. The CDR3 has 16 amino acids. Germline lookup yields CDR1 MDHEN and CDR2 SYDVKM. CDR3 nucleotide sequence: TGTGCCAGCAGTAATATTGCCGGCCCACCAGGGGAGACCCAGTACTTC. Its translation is CASSNIAGPPGETQYF.

This clonotype was seen many times. V is TRBV20-1 and J is TRBJ2-4; the D is unclear. Trimming shortened V by 3 bases and J by 1 base, and 13 bases separated the two germline ends. The CDR3 is 15 amino acids. The germline gives CDR1 DFQATT, CDR2 SNEGSKA (reference sequence). CDR3 in amino acids: CSARSGIGAKNIQYF. The CDR3 DNA sequence: TGCAGTGCTAGGTCAGGAATTGGGGCCAAAAACATTCAGTACTTC.

This clonotype was observed many times. The rearrangement uses TRBV7-9 and TRBJ2-3; no definite D call. The CDR3 sequence is 14 residues long. V lost 1 base and J lost 2, with 7 bases in between. Per the germline V gene, CDR1 is SEHNR and CDR2 is FQNEAQ (reference sequence). CDR3 sequence: CASSLERTTDTQYF. DNA for the CDR3: TGTGCCAGCAGCTTAGAACGGACCACAGATACGCAGTATTTT.

Only a few counts were recorded for this clonotype. The chain uses TRBV7-8 and TRBJ2-1; TRBD2 is a possible D gene (5 bases). The CDR3 loop spans 13 amino acids. Trimming cost V 7 bases and J 7 bases, with 14 bases left between them. CDR1 SGHVS and CDR2 FQNEAQ come from the germline V gene. The CDR3: CASIGVSGNEQFF. CDR3 DNA sequence: TGTGCCAGCATCGGGGTATCGGGGAATGAGCAGTTCTTC. Full variable domain (missing parts from reference TRBV7-8 and TRBJ2-1): GAGVSQSPRYKVAKRGQDVALRCDPISGHVSLFWYQQALGQGPEFLTYFQNEAQLDKSGLPSDRFFAERPEGSVSTLKIQRTQQEDSAVYLCASIGVSGNEQFFGPGTRLTVL.